This T cell receptor (beta chain) is from a study of response to subunit inactivated influenza vaccine. On this clonotype: What it binds is unknown.

CDR3 length: 13 amino acids. Trimming removed 10 bases at V and 0 bases at J, with 11 bases between. CDR1 and CDR2 (germline): SNHLY, FYNNEI. TCRdb ran MiXCR on the RT-PCR reads and lists one entry per CDR3 protein. This table has more than 700,000 distinct CDR3 sequences, 21% appearing once. Study results and caveats: It was the authors' suggestion that each seasonal influenza vaccination recruits few new T cells.

The chain uses TRBV2 and TRBJ2-3; D gene uncertain. The sequence was obtained from a man aged 50 or older who received an inactivated influenza vaccine. This sample comprised PBMCs from blood, obtained around 5 days after vaccination. For the CDR3, the DNA is TGTGCCATCTCCACCGGGAGCACAGATACGCAGTATTTT. It translates to CAISTGSTDTQYF. The full variable domain, rest sourced from reference TRBV2 and TRBJ2-3, is EPEVTQTPSHQVTQMGQEVILRCVPISNHLYFYWYRQILGQKVEFLVSFYNNEISEKSEIFDDQFSVERPDGSNFTLKIRSTKLEDSAMYFCAISTGSTDTQYFGPGTRLTVL.